This TCR beta chain appears in the sequencing data of a study of blood T cell repertoires in COVID-19. Turning to the study itself: The United States, Italy and Spain were the sources of the acute and convalescent COVID-19 samples. PBMCs, B-cell-depleted T cells, or T cells provided the cDNA or gDNA that made up the material.

Original handling: Estimated nucleated cell counts came from reference gene primer amplification. This table comes from immunoSEQ multiplex PCR, and its TCRdb copy is limited to in-frame clones, with some not included. Clonal size and the V and J genes are those of that table, whereas D and trimming came from the DNA. The table has about 140,000 clones, roughly 86% seen once; the top ten hold roughly 5%. Germline V gene sequence: CDR1 SEHNR, CDR2 FQNEAQ (reference sequence). V was pared by 0 bases and J by 10 bases, with 13 bases between. This CDR3 has 15 residues. V usage is TRBV7-9 and J usage is TRBJ1-6; D not certain. The TCR was taken from a human donor in a cohort sampled during active COVID-19. The sequenced sample was peripheral blood. CDR3 in amino acids: CASSLAVGLGSPLHF. The CDR3 DNA reads TGTGCCAGCAGCTTAGCCGTGGGCCTCGGATCACCCCTCCACTTT.